A selection of T cell receptor beta chains follows, all from one sample in a study of identical twins. Each CDR3 protein gets one entry after TCRdb re-called the 5' RACE reads with MiXCR. The sample consists of about 530,000 distinct CDR3 sequences, more than 20% of them appearing once. The same sample was also studied in work on yellow fever vaccine responses in identical twins.

The sample consisted of CD4+ T cells sorted from blood. Every receptor here comes from a woman between 18 and 29 years old in good health. CDR3s include the opening cysteine and the closing phenylalanine or tryptophan. A D gene is named only where the DNA matches it firmly. Clone size is not always given. Where it is, it says once, few, many or a class for expanded clones.

D: TRBD2
size: NA
length: 15
J: TRBJ2-3
V: TRBV20-1
CDR3: CSALRREASTDTQYF
DNA: TGCAGTGCCCTCCGGCGGGAGGCCAGCACAGATACGCAGTATTTT

D: NA
size: NA
length: 17
J: TRBJ1-4
V: TRBV12-3/TRBV12-4
CDR3: CASSARQQRPPSEKLFF
DNA: TGTGCCAGCAGTGCTCGACAGCAACGCCCCCCTTCTGAAAAACTGTTTTTT

D: TRBD1
size: NA
length: 18
J: TRBJ2-2
V: TRBV7-8
CDR3: CASSWTLGTGGITGELFF
DNA: TGTGCCAGCAGCTGGACATTGGGGACAGGGGGCATCACCGGGGAGCTGTTTTTT

D: NA
size: NA
length: 12
J: TRBJ2-1
V: TRBV10-3
CDR3: CAISGFQNEQFF
DNA: TGTGCCATCAGTGGATTCCAAAATGAGCAGTTCTTC

D: NA
size: few
length: 15
J: TRBJ2-4
V: TRBV24-1
CDR3: CATSVIQGNQNIQYF
DNA: TGTGCCACCAGTGTTATACAGGGAAATCAAAACATTCAGTACTTC

D: TRBD1
size: NA
length: 19
J: TRBJ2-5
V: TRBV28
CDR3: CASSLNLRGTGGNQETQYF
DNA: TGTGCCAGCAGTTTGAACCTGCGGGGGACAGGGGGCAACCAAGAGACCCAGTACTTC

D: TRBD2
size: NA
length: 16
J: TRBJ2-7
V: TRBV5-1
CDR3: CASSSGEVAGVAEQYF
DNA: TGCGCCAGCAGCTCGGGTGAGGTAGCGGGAGTAGCCGAGCAGTACTTC

D: TRBD1
size: many
length: 15
J: TRBJ2-3
V: TRBV20-1
CDR3: CSARDGTASTDTQYF
DNA: TGCAGTGCTAGGGATGGGACAGCAAGCACAGATACGCAGTATTTT

D: NA
size: few
length: 14
J: TRBJ1-5
V: TRBV5-1
CDR3: CASSTGDSNQPQHF
DNA: TGCGCCAGCAGCACCGGGGACAGCAATCAGCCCCAGCATTTT

D: TRBD1
size: NA
length: 17
J: TRBJ1-5
V: TRBV2
CDR3: CASSDRALGQGSQPQHF
DNA: TGTGCCAGCAGTGACCGCGCCTTAGGACAGGGTTCTCAGCCCCAGCATTTT

D: NA
size: few
length: 16
J: TRBJ2-6
V: TRBV5-1
CDR3: CASQDGQTSGANVLTF
DNA: TGCGCCAGCCAGGACGGCCAAACATCTGGGGCCAACGTCCTGACTTTC

D: TRBD2
size: NA
length: 16
J: TRBJ2-1
V: TRBV24-1
CDR3: CATSDLTSGGYNEQFF
DNA: TGTGCCACCAGTGATCTGACTAGCGGGGGTTACAATGAGCAGTTCTTC

D: TRBD2
size: NA
length: 16
J: TRBJ2-2
V: TRBV19
CDR3: CASSTASGRASGELFF
DNA: TGTGCCAGTAGTACGGCTAGCGGGAGGGCCTCCGGGGAGCTGTTTTTT

D: NA
size: few
length: 15
J: TRBJ2-1
V: TRBV12-3/TRBV12-4
CDR3: CASSFFGKGRNEQFF
DNA: TGTGCCAGCAGTTTTTTCGGAAAGGGGAGAAATGAGCAGTTCTTC

D: NA
size: few
length: 14
J: TRBJ1-2
V: TRBV6-5
CDR3: CASNSAASNYGYTF
DNA: TGTGCCAGCAATTCGGCGGCTTCTAACTATGGCTACACCTTC

D: TRBD2
size: few
length: 17
J: TRBJ2-1
V: TRBV20-1
CDR3: CSALGTSGRTSYNEQFF
DNA: TGCAGTGCTCTGGGGACTAGCGGGAGGACCTCCTACAATGAGCAGTTCTTC

D: TRBD2
size: few
length: 15
J: TRBJ2-5
V: TRBV12-3/TRBV12-4
CDR3: CASGPSGGPQETQYF
DNA: TGTGCCAGCGGTCCTAGCGGGGGGCCCCAAGAGACCCAGTACTTC

D: NA
size: NA
length: 12
J: TRBJ2-1
V: TRBV12-5
CDR3: CASGFGTNEQFF
DNA: TGTGCTAGTGGTTTTGGTACGAATGAGCAGTTCTTC

D: TRBD2
size: NA
length: 16
J: TRBJ2-2
V: TRBV7-2
CDR3: CASSSGLAGGTGELFF
DNA: TGTGCCAGCAGCTCCGGACTAGCGGGAGGTACCGGGGAGCTGTTTTTT

D: NA
size: NA
length: 18
J: TRBJ2-2
V: TRBV10-3
CDR3: CATAFGTLPFNNAGELFF
DNA: TGTGCCACGGCCTTCGGGACCCTACCATTCAATAACGCCGGGGAGCTGTTTTTT

D: NA
size: NA
length: 15
J: TRBJ2-2
V: TRBV10-3
CDR3: CAISALGLEAGELFF
DNA: TGTGCCATCAGTGCTTTGGGCCTTGAAGCCGGGGAGCTGTTTTTT

D: NA
size: NA
length: 14
J: TRBJ2-5
V: TRBV5-1
CDR3: CASSLAASWETQYF
DNA: TGCGCCAGCAGCTTGGCGGCTAGTTGGGAGACCCAGTACTTC

D: NA
size: few
length: 11
J: TRBJ2-2
V: TRBV11-3
CDR3: CASSLGRELFF
DNA: TGTGCCAGCAGCTTAGGGCGTGAGCTGTTTTTT

D: TRBD2
size: few
length: 13
J: TRBJ2-5
V: TRBV2
CDR3: CASMAGVGETQYF
DNA: TGTGCCAGCATGGCGGGAGTGGGAGAGACCCAGTACTTC